This paragraph reports one T cell receptor (beta chain). Its matching antigen is unknown. The data were taken from a study of blood T cells in healthy people across ages. The CDR3 runs 15 residues. Germline trimming cut 4 bases from V and 3 bases from J; bases unmatched to any gene: 8. Germline lookup yields CDR1 MDHEN and CDR2 SYDVKM. Alongside a J-beta primer mix, a sample-barcoded 5' primer served in a second PCR lasting about 7 to 12 cycles. TCRdb redid the calling of the 5' RACE reads with MiXCR, one entry per CDR3 protein. The sample has hundreds of thousands of distinct CDR3 sequences; roughly 20% are singletons. Study-level findings and limits: Greater diversity and more naive CD4+ cells were seen in long-lived donors than in aged donors.

Healthy individuals of Caucasian origin from Russia, aged 6 to 90, served as donors. The gene calls are TRBV28 and TRBJ2-7; the match to TRBD1 covers 8 bases. Sequenced material: blood. The sequence came from a man between 65 and 85 years old in good health. The DNA of the CDR3 is TGTGCCAGCAGTTCCGACAGGGGAGGAAACTACGAGCAGTACTTC. Translating it yields CASSSDRGGNYEQYF. Full variable domain (remainder filled in from reference TRBV28 and TRBJ2-7): DVKVTQSSRYLVKRTGEKVFLECVQDMDHENMFWYRQDPGLGLRLIYFSYDVKMKEKGDIPEGYSVSREKKERFSLILESASTNQTSMYLCASSSDRGGNYEQYFGPGTRLTVT.